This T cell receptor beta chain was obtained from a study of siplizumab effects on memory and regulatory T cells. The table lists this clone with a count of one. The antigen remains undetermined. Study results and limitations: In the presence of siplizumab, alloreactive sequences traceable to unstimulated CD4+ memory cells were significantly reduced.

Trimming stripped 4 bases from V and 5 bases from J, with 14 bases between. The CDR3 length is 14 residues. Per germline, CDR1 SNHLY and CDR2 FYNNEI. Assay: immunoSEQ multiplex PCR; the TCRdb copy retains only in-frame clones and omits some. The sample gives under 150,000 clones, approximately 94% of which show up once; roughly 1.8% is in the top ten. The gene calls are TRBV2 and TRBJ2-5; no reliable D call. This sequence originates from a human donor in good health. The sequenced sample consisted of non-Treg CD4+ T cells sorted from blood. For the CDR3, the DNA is TGTGCCAGCAGTGGGATCGCAATCGTGGAGACCCAGTACTTC. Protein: CASSGIAIVETQYF.